This T cell receptor (beta chain) came from a study of T cell repertoires in cytomegalovirus infection. Study results and limitations: Public TCR beta family frequency separated CMV-and-HLA carriers, including in an independent cohort.

Using its own MiXCR run on the reads, TCRdb lists one record per CDR3 protein. The data show 150,000 to 200,000 distinct CDR3 sequences, about 28% seen once. Notes on this clonotype: As yet, its antigen is unknown.

The sequence derives from a human donor in good health (CMV status not recorded). Some clones in this sample may be carry-over from other donors' samples. Input material: PBMCs.

The CDR3 coding sequence is TGTGCCAGCAGCCAACCAGCGGGGGGGCTGTCCGATGAGCAGTTCTTC. This gives the protein CASSQPAGGLSDEQFF. The chain employs TRBV3-1 and TRBJ2-1, with 10 bases matching TRBD2. The CDR3 totals 16 residues. Trimming removed 2 bases from V and 8 bases from J; junction bases left unmatched: 9. Germline V gives CDR1 LGHDT, CDR2 YNNKEL (reference sequence).